The 32 T cell receptor beta chains below were found in one sample sequenced in a study of regulatory T cells in long-lasting Graves disease. Documented time point: persistent/refractory GD, antithyroid drugs over 5 years with positive TRAb. The TCR library was prepared using RNA isolated from PBMCs. Library construction for TCR beta used iRepertoire HTBI primers and Arm-PCR of CDR3 regions. One entry per CDR3 protein, called by TCRdb with MiXCR from the multiplex PCR reads. The data contain 400,000 to 600,000 distinct CDR3 sequences, 20% to 25% of them singletons. The starting material was peripheral blood mononuclear cells (PBMCs), obtained when the disease was refractory, from a patient treated with antithyroid drugs. Every receptor here comes from a female donor with Graves disease.

Ten or more counts support this clonotype. This sequence joins TRBV2 and TRBJ2-7; 7 nucleotides match TRBD2. The germline CDR1 and CDR2 sequences are SNHLY and FYNNEI. V trimming: 1 base; J trimming: 2 bases; junction bases outside the gene matches: 8. This CDR3 comprises 16 residues. CDR3 residues: CASSEGWGGGTYEQYF. The CDR3 DNA sequence: TGTGCCAGCAGTGAAGGGTGGGGGGGAGGTACCTACGAGCAGTACTTC.

Points on this clonotype: A much larger clone differs by one base, so this may be a read error. This chain links TRBV6-1 with TRBJ1-1; maybe TRBD1 (5 bases). With 8 bases removed from V and 0 bases from J, the gap between germline ends came to 10 bases. The CDR3 length is 13 residues. Germline V CDR1 and CDR2: MNHNS, SASEGT. The CDR3 region has the DNA TGTGCCAGCTGTGGGGCAGTGAACACTGAAGCTTTCTTT. Its translation: CASCGAVNTEAFF.

The chain is built from TRBV7-9 and TRBJ2-2; D call uncertain. Trimming pared 2 bases from V and 1 base from J, leaving 11 bases between. The CDR3 sequence is 16 residues long. Per the germline V gene, CDR1 is SEHNR and CDR2 is FQNEAQ (reference sequence). CDR3 DNA sequence: TGTGCCAGCAGCTTATCCCTTGCTCGGAACACCGGGGAGCTGTTTTTT. Amino acid sequence: CASSLSLARNTGELFF. Supplemented by reference TRBV7-9 and TRBJ2-2, the full variable domain reads DTGVSQNPRHKITKRGQNVTFRCDPISEHNRLYWYRQTLGQGPEFLTYFQNEAQLEKSRLLSDRFSAERPKGSFSTLEIQRTEQGDSAMYLCASSLSLARNTGELFFGEGSRLTVL.

This clonotype was seen only a few times. V and J are TRBV3-1 and TRBJ1-5; 8 bases agree with TRBD1. The germline V gene encodes CDR1 LGHDT and CDR2 YNNKEL (reference sequence). V lost 0 bases to trimming and J lost 5 bases; unmatched junction nucleotides: 0. This CDR3 comprises 14 residues. The CDR3 nucleotides read TGTGCCAGCAGCCAAGAGACAGGGGATCAGCCCCAGCATTTT. Its protein is CASSQETGDQPQHF. Filled out from reference TRBV3-1 and TRBJ1-5, the complete variable domain reads DTAVSQTPKYLVTQMGNDKSIKCEQNLGHDTMYWYKQDSKKFLKIMFSYNNKELIINETVPNRFSPKSPDKAHLNLHINSLELGDSAVYFCASSQETGDQPQHFGDGTRLSIL.

This clonotype appeared a few times. The rearrangement uses TRBV7-9 and TRBJ1-1; 9 bases align to TRBD1. This CDR3 has 16 residues. V was pared by 5 bases and J by 1 base, with 8 bases of the junction left unmatched. Per the germline V gene, CDR1 is SEHNR and CDR2 is FQNEAQ (reference sequence). The DNA for the CDR3 is TGTGCCAGCAGCCCCCGGACAGGGGACGCGAACACTGAAGCTTTCTTT. It codes for CASSPRTGDANTEAFF. Combining the CDR3 with reference TRBV7-9 and TRBJ1-1 gives the whole variable domain DTGVSQNPRHKITKRGQNVTFRCDPISEHNRLYWYRQTLGQGPEFLTYFQNEAQLEKSRLLSDRFSAERPKGSFSTLEIQRTEQGDSAMYLCASSPRTGDANTEAFFGQGTRLTVV.

Ten or more counts support this clonotype. The V gene is TRBV27, the J gene TRBJ2-5, with 7 bases identical to TRBD1. Germline V gene lookup returns CDR1 MNHEY and CDR2 SMNVEV (reference sequence). The CDR3 is made up of 13 amino acids. J was trimmed by 6 bases and V by 5 bases; bases with no gene match: 6. CDR3 sequence: CASSETGEQTQYF. DNA of the CDR3: TGTGCCAGCAGTGAAACAGGGGAACAGACCCAGTACTTC.

This clonotype was detected many times. V and J are TRBV12-3 or TRBV12-4 and TRBJ1-5; D perhaps matches TRBD1 (5 bases). The CDR3 consists of 14 residues. The V end lost 6 bases, the J end lost 3 bases, and 12 bases lay between the germline ends. The CDR3 region has the DNA TGTGCCAGCAGATCCGGGGCCATCAATCAGCCCCAGCATTTT. Translation gives CASRSGAINQPQHF.

This clonotype occurred many times. The chain carries TRBV11-2 and TRBJ1-2; D is possibly TRBD1 (5 bases). V was clipped by 1 base and J by 8 bases, with 17 bases between them. The V gene's germline CDR1 is SGHAT and CDR2 FQNNGV. This CDR3 has 15 residues. In nucleotides, the CDR3 is TGTGCCAGCAGCTTAGTGAGGGGAAACAGCGGAGGCTACACCTTC. Translating it yields CASSLVRGNSGGYTF.

This clonotype has just a few counts. This chain connects TRBV5-6 to TRBJ2-2; D gene unclear. This CDR3 is built from 16 residues. CDR1 SGHDT and CDR2 YYEEEE come from the germline V gene. V dropped 1 base and J dropped 0 bases, with 10 bases sitting between them. CDR3 sequence (DNA): TGTGCCAGCAGCTTGTTAACCGCCGCGAACACCGGGGAGCTGTTTTTT. This sequence encodes CASSLLTAANTGELFF.

This clonotype was observed a single time. The chain has TRBV7-9 and TRBJ2-2; no definite D call. The CDR3 is 18 amino acids. Germline CDR1 is SEHNR and CDR2 is FQNEAQ (reference sequence). V was clipped by 5 bases and J by 3 bases, with 22 bases between them. In DNA form, the CDR3 reads TGTGCCAGCAGCCCCCTCGTCGTCCAGAGTCGGTACACCGGGGAGCTGTTTTTT. It yields the protein CASSPLVVQSRYTGELFF.

The genes are TRBV6-1 and TRBJ2-1, with D perhaps TRBD2 (5 bases). V was trimmed by 7 bases and J by 1 base, leaving 14 bases between them. CDR3 length: 15 amino acids. Germline assignment: CDR1 MNHNS and CDR2 SASEGT. The CDR3 sequence: CASILEGESYNEQFF. Here the CDR3 DNA reads TGTGCCAGCATTCTCGAGGGAGAGTCCTACAATGAGCAGTTCTTC.

This clonotype was seen many times. The chain combines TRBV28 with TRBJ1-2; a weak D match, TRBD1 (5 bases). Germline CDR1 and CDR2: MDHEN and SYDVKM. This CDR3 has 15 amino acids. V was pared by 6 bases and J by 4 bases, with 18 bases between. DNA of the CDR3: TGTGCCAGCAGCCCCCCAATTTCCGGGGCCTATGGCTACACCTTC. The encoded protein is CASSPPISGAYGYTF.

This clonotype has at least ten counts. The V and J genes are TRBV11-2 and TRBJ1-1, with D possibly matching TRBD1 (6 bases). The CDR3 runs 13 residues. Trimming pared 3 bases from V and 6 bases from J, leaving 11 bases between. The germline V gene encodes CDR1 SGHAT and CDR2 FQNNGV. The CDR3 spells CASSFNDRSEAFF. CDR3 DNA: TGTGCCAGCAGCTTTAATGACAGGTCTGAAGCTTTCTTT.

The V call is TRBV5-6, the J call TRBJ2-1; D not certain. The CDR3 totals 12 residues. The V end lost 1 base, the J end lost 10 bases, and 9 bases lay between the germline ends. The germline gives CDR1 SGHDT, CDR2 YYEEEE. The CDR3 protein is CASSLITGEQFF. CDR3 sequence (DNA): TGTGCCAGCAGCTTGATAACGGGCGAGCAGTTCTTC.

DNA for the CDR3: TGCAGCGTTGCCGGTGCCGGCTACACCTTC. This translates into CSVAGAGYTF. The V gene is TRBV29-1, the J gene TRBJ1-2, with D hard to call. The CDR3 runs to 10 residues. Trimming pared 4 bases from V and 8 bases from J, leaving 8 bases between. Germline lookup yields CDR1 SQVTM and CDR2 ANQGSEA. Drawing the rest from reference TRBV29-1 and TRBJ1-2, the complete variable domain is SAVISQKPSRDICQRGTSLTIQCQVDSQVTMMFWYRQQPGQSLTLIATANQGSEATYESGFVIDKFPISRPNLTFSTLTVSNMSPEDSSIYLCSVAGAGYTFGSGTRLTVV.

This clonotype has more than one count but fewer than ten. V and J are TRBV4-1 and TRBJ2-5; weak D call: TRBD1 (5 bases). The germline V gene has CDR1 MGHRA and CDR2 YSYEKL. V was clipped by 0 bases and J by 2 bases, with 10 bases between them. CDR3 size: 15 residues. Here the CDR3 reads CASSQDQGPQETQYF. The CDR3 DNA reads as TGCGCCAGCAGCCAAGACCAGGGCCCGCAAGAGACCCAGTACTTC.

V usage is TRBV29-1 and J usage is TRBJ2-6; the match to TRBD1 covers 8 bases. The V and J ends lost 0 bases and 3 bases, in that order; junction bases with no gene match: 13. Germline V gene sequence: CDR1 SQVTM, CDR2 ANQGSEA. The CDR3 contains 19 residues. The CDR3: CSVEDQQGDPLSGANVLTF. Written as DNA, the CDR3 is TGCAGCGTTGAAGATCAACAGGGGGACCCTCTGAGTGGGGCCAACGTCCTGACTTTC.

The V call is TRBV10-3, the J call TRBJ1-2; D is ambiguous. CDR3 length equals 12 residues. V was trimmed by 2 bases and J by 6 bases, leaving 7 bases between them. Germline values: CDR1 ENHRY, CDR2 SYGVKD. Here the CDR3 DNA reads TGTGCCATCAGTGAGGGGAGAGATGGCTACACCTTC. Translated: CAISEGRDGYTF.

This clonotype was seen ten or more times. The genes are TRBV15 and TRBJ2-5; D gene unclear. CDR3 length: 13 amino acids. Trimming stripped 0 bases from V and 4 bases from J, with 6 bases between. CDR1 and CDR2 (germline): LNHNV, YYDKDF (reference sequence). CDR3 DNA sequence: TGTGCCACCAGCAGAGACGGAGCAGAGACCCAGTACTTC. Its protein product is CATSRDGAETQYF.

A note on this clonotype: A single base separates this from a much larger clone, so it may be a read error. J is TRBJ1-6 and V is TRBV10-1; D perhaps matches TRBD1 (5 bases). The germline V gene has CDR1 WNHNN and CDR2 SYGVQD (reference sequence). The CDR3 extends over 12 amino acids. Here the CDR3 reads CTSSDSNSPLHF. CDR3 nucleotides: TGCACCAGCAGTGACAGTAATTCACCCCTCCACTTT.

The genes are TRBV12-3 or TRBV12-4 and TRBJ2-1, with D uncertain. The CDR3 totals 13 residues. The V end lost 3 bases, the J end lost 4 bases, and 7 bases lay between the germline ends. The CDR3 nucleotides are TGTGCCAGCAGTTTCACAGAGTACAATGAGCAGTTCTTC. This codes for CASSFTEYNEQFF.

This clonotype was detected ten times or more. V usage is TRBV12-3 or TRBV12-4 and J usage is TRBJ2-5; D unresolved. The CDR3 has 17 amino acids. Trimming left V 3 bases short and J 2 bases short, with 19 bases between. The CDR3 loop reads CASSLSGATLTQETQYF. The CDR3 coding sequence is TGTGCCAGCAGTTTGTCGGGCGCCACACTCACGCAAGAGACCCAGTACTTC.

V usage is TRBV11-1 and J usage is TRBJ1-3, with a possible D match to TRBD1 (5 bases). The V gene lost 5 bases and the J gene lost 0 bases, with 20 bases spanning the gap. Germline loops: CDR1 SGHAT, CDR2 FQDESV (reference sequence). This CDR3 spans 18 amino acids. CDR3 amino acids: CASSQRGGVPFSGNTIYF. CDR3 nucleotide sequence: TGTGCCAGCAGCCAAAGAGGAGGGGTCCCCTTCTCTGGAAACACCATATATTTT.

Many counts were recorded for this clonotype. The chain links TRBV24-1 to TRBJ1-2; D is unresolved. Per germline, CDR1 KGHDR and CDR2 SFDVKD. The CDR3 loop spans 18 amino acids. Trimming pared 3 bases from V and 2 bases from J, leaving 21 bases between. Here the CDR3 DNA reads TGTGCCACCAGTGATGATACGAGCCAAGGCGGCAGAAACTATGGCTACACCTTC. This gives the protein CATSDDTSQGGRNYGYTF.

This clonotype has only a few counts. The chain employs TRBV24-1 and TRBJ1-1; 7 bases agree with TRBD1. Germline values: CDR1 KGHDR, CDR2 SFDVKD. The CDR3 spans 14 residues. With V trimmed by 7 bases and J by 5 bases, 9 bases remained unmatched. CDR3 sequence (DNA): TGTGCCACCAGCATGACAGGGTCCAAAACTGAAGCTTTCTTT. Protein: CATSMTGSKTEAFF.

This clonotype has ten or more counts. The chain couples TRBV20-1 to TRBJ2-2; no firm D call. Deletions cut 0 bases from V and 1 base from J, with 9 bases between. Germline V gene sequence: CDR1 DFQATT, CDR2 SNEGSKA (reference sequence). The CDR3 runs 15 residues. The CDR3: CSARDWLENTGELFF. CDR3 DNA: TGCAGTGCTAGAGATTGGCTGGAGAACACCGGGGAGCTGTTTTTT.

This clonotype was seen only a few times. A much bigger clone sits one base away, suggesting this may be a read error. This chain joins TRBV6-1 and TRBJ2-7; the D is unclear. The CDR3 length is 17 residues. The V gene lost 6 bases and the J gene lost 0 bases, with 21 bases spanning the gap. Per the germline V gene, CDR1 is MNHNS and CDR2 is SASEGT. The CDR3 here is CASRLSPRDPFSYEQYF. The CDR3 DNA reads as TGTGCCAGCAGGCTCTCCCCCCGCGATCCCTTCTCCTACGAGCAGTACTTC.

J is TRBJ1-5 and V is TRBV6-1, with D possibly being TRBD1 (6 bases). The V end was cut by 5 bases, the J end by 5 bases, with 13 bases between. The CDR3 totals 14 residues. Germline lookup yields CDR1 MNHNS and CDR2 SASEGT. CDR3 region: CASSPGQTYQPQHF. The CDR3 DNA sequence: TGTGCCAGCAGTCCTGGACAGACCTATCAGCCCCAGCATTTT.

This clonotype was seen ten or more times. The CDR3: CASISPSGTQYF. DNA of the CDR3: TGTGCCAGCATCTCCCCCTCTGGGACCCAGTACTTC. The chain employs TRBV12-3 or TRBV12-4 and TRBJ2-5; D call uncertain. V was trimmed by 7 bases and J by 7 bases, leaving 13 bases between them. This CDR3 has 12 amino acids.

This clonotype was found a few times. The rearrangement uses TRBV19 and TRBJ1-2; TRBD1 might be the D (5 bases). The V end lost 4 bases, the J end lost 4 bases, and 10 bases lay between the germline ends. Germline values: CDR1 LNHDA, CDR2 SQIVND (reference sequence). This CDR3 is 13 amino acids long. CDR3 sequence reads: CASSNTGVYGYTF. The DNA of the CDR3 is TGTGCCAGTAGTAATACAGGAGTCTATGGCTACACCTTC.

This clonotype was picked up a small number of times. The genes are TRBV28 and TRBJ1-3; D not resolved. The CDR3 length is 14 residues. Trimming left V 7 bases short and J 7 bases short, with 17 bases between. The germline V gene encodes CDR1 MDHEN and CDR2 SYDVKM. The CDR3 DNA sequence: TGTGCCAGCACCCTCCGTGGAGGGTCTAACACCATATATTTT. It translates to CASTLRGGSNTIYF.

In this sample, this clonotype turned up a few times. V usage is TRBV6-2 or TRBV6-3 and J usage is TRBJ2-2, with TRBD1 matching over 7 bases. CDR3 length equals 13 residues. The junction had 9 bases not matched to a gene; V was cut back by 10 bases and J by 7 bases. CDR1 is MNHEY, CDR2 SVGEGT, per germline. The CDR3, as DNA: TGTGCCAACTCGGACAGGTCGAACGGGGAGCTGTTTTTT. This gives the protein CANSDRSNGELFF.